This passage covers 22 T cell receptor beta chains from one sample sequenced in a study of T cells in tuberculosis. The assay was immunoSEQ multiplex PCR, and TCRdb's table has in-frame clones only and misses some. This table holds some 40,000 clones, 95% found once. Sequenced material: PBMCs. The source is a donor aged 10-29 years with latent tuberculosis or without tuberculosis infection.

The chain employs TRBV30 and TRBJ1-4; D is possibly TRBD1 (6 bases). The CDR3 totals 14 residues. Per germline, CDR1 GTSNPN and CDR2 SVGIG (reference sequence). Between the trimmed V and J ends, which lost 4 bases and 7 bases, there was a span of 16 bases. CDR3 DNA: TGTGCCTGGACCGTAGGGGGTTTCGGTGAAAAACTGTTTTTT. Its protein product is CAWTVGGFGEKLFF. Full variable domain (outside the CDR3, taken from reference TRBV30 and TRBJ1-4): SQTIHQWPATLVQPVGSPLSLECTVEGTSNPNLYWYRQAAGRGLQLLFYSVGIGQISSEVPQNLSASRPQDRQFILSSKKLLLSDSGFYLCAWTVGGFGEKLFFGSGTQLSVL.

This chain connects TRBV5-8 to TRBJ1-2; D not resolved. The CDR3 is 13 amino acids. Germline CDR1 SGHTS, CDR2 YDEGEE. Trimming stripped 10 bases from V and 8 bases from J, with 21 bases between. The CDR3 loop is CADQLRGWEGYTF. In nucleotides, the CDR3 is TGTGCCGACCAGTTAAGAGGCTGGGAGGGCTACACCTTC.

The chain has TRBV11-3 and TRBJ2-3; 10 nucleotides line up with TRBD2. The CDR3 covers 15 residues. With V trimmed by 6 bases and J by 3 bases, 6 bases remained unmatched. Germline loops: CDR1 SGHNT, CDR2 YENEEA. The CDR3 DNA reads as TGTGCCAGCAGTTGGAGCGGGGGGGGAACAGATACGCAGTATTTT. Residues: CASSWSGGGTDTQYF.

This rearrangement joins TRBV27 to TRBJ2-3; possible D gene TRBD2, 5 bases. Per germline, CDR1 MNHEY and CDR2 SMNVEV (reference sequence). CDR3 length: 16 residues. With 0 bases removed from V and 6 bases from J, the gap between germline ends came to 16 bases. The CDR3 sequence: CASSLSYLMERDTQYF. The CDR3 bases are TGTGCCAGCAGTTTATCGTATTTAATGGAGCGGGATACGCAGTATTTT.

The V and J genes are TRBV30 and TRBJ2-7, with a tentative D call TRBD1 (6 bases). The CDR3 spans 13 residues. The V end was cut by 0 bases, the J end by 6 bases, with 12 bases between. Germline CDR1 reads GTSNPN; CDR2 reads SVGIG (reference sequence). Here the CDR3 reads CAWSVTQGGEQYF. The DNA of the CDR3 is TGTGCCTGGAGTGTAACACAGGGTGGCGAGCAGTACTTC.

The chain carries TRBV27 and TRBJ2-3; D is undetermined. Germline assignment: CDR1 MNHEY and CDR2 SMNVEV (reference sequence). Trimming stripped 6 bases from V and 2 bases from J, with 6 bases between. The CDR3 contains 12 residues. DNA of the CDR3: TGTGCCAGCAGATTCTACACAGATACGCAGTATTTT. Protein sequence: CASRFYTDTQYF.

The CDR3 DNA reads as TGTGCCAGCAGCTTAGGGCAGGAGGAAAACTATGGCTACACCTTC. It encodes CASSLGQEENYGYTF. The rearrangement links TRBV7-9 to TRBJ1-2; no clear D. The CDR3 has 15 residues. Germline CDR1 is SEHNR and CDR2 is FQNEAQ (reference sequence). Deletions cut 1 base from V and 2 bases from J, with 11 bases between.

The V call is TRBV9, the J call TRBJ2-7; unclear D gene. The CDR3 runs to 16 residues. Germline loops: CDR1 SGDLS, CDR2 YYNGEE. Trimming took 0 bases from V and 4 from J, leaving 17 bases between them. The DNA of the CDR3 is TGTGCCAGCAGCGTAGGACAAAAGGCACTGTTATACGAGCAGTACTTC. Amino acids: CASSVGQKALLYEQYF.

This chain joins TRBV5-4 and TRBJ2-3, with 14 bases identical to TRBD2. Germline CDR1 is SGHNT and CDR2 is YYREEE (reference sequence). V lost 4 bases to trimming and J lost 8 bases; unmatched junction nucleotides: 12. This CDR3 region has 17 residues. The CDR3 bases are TGTGCCAGCAGCCTGTACGGGACTAGCGGGGGACCTGGTACGCAGTATTTT. Amino acid sequence: CASSLYGTSGGPGTQYF.

CDR3 sequence (DNA): TGTGCCAGCAGTTTATCCCCAAAGACAGGCTCCTACGAGCAGTACTTC. Translation: CASSLSPKTGSYEQYF. The J gene is TRBJ2-7, the V gene TRBV28; possible D gene TRBD1, 6 bases. V was cut by 1 base and J by 0 bases, with 13 bases left in between. CDR3 length equals 16 residues. The V gene's germline CDR1 is MDHEN and CDR2 SYDVKM. Variable domain in full (rest from reference TRBV28 and TRBJ2-7): DVKVTQSSRYLVKRTGEKVFLECVQDMDHENMFWYRQDPGLGLRLIYFSYDVKMKEKGDIPEGYSVSREKKERFSLILESASTNQTSMYLCASSLSPKTGSYEQYFGPGTRLTVT.

This clone was found a few times. This chain links TRBV30 with TRBJ1-2; 8 nucleotides line up with TRBD1. Trimming cost V 0 bases and J 7 bases; bases outside gene matches: 1. CDR1 is GTSNPN, CDR2 SVGIG, per germline (reference sequence). The CDR3 runs 12 residues. This CDR3 reads CAWSVQGGGYTF. Written as DNA, the CDR3 is TGTGCCTGGAGTGTACAGGGGGGTGGCTACACCTTC.

This chain uses TRBV6-5 with TRBJ2-1; TRBD1 aligns across 10 bases. V was clipped by 5 bases and J by 7 bases; unmatched bases: 8. In germline, CDR1 is MNHEY, CDR2 SVGAGI. There are 15 residues in the CDR3. The CDR3, as DNA: TGTGCCAGCAGTCCCCGACAGGGGGCTTGGAATGAGCAGTTCTTC. It is translated as CASSPRQGAWNEQFF.

Comments on this clone: The junction departs from germline at one end; a sequencing error may be responsible. The chain couples TRBV2 to TRBJ2-7; TRBD1 matches at 8 bases. CDR3 size: 11 residues. Germline V gene data show CDR1 as SNHLY and CDR2 as FYNNEI. CDR3 loop: CASRYSGGKDF. DNA for the CDR3: TGTGCCAGCAGATATTCAGGGGGCAAGGACTTC.

The chain recombines TRBV18 with TRBJ1-1, with a tentative D call TRBD1 (5 bases). The length of the CDR3 is 14 residues. Looked up from germline, CDR1 is KGHSH and CDR2 is LQKENI. The V end lost 6 bases, the J end lost 1 base, and 12 bases lay between the germline ends. CDR3 sequence (DNA): TGTGCCAGCTCGCGGGACGGGGAGAACACTGAAGCTTTCTTT. Its translation is CASSRDGENTEAFF. The full variable domain, rest sourced from reference TRBV18 and TRBJ1-1, is NAGVMQNPRHLVRRRGQEARLRCSPMKGHSHVYWYRQLPEEGLKFMVYLQKENIIDESGMPKERFSAEFPKEGPSILRIQQVVRGDSAAYFCASSRDGENTEAFFGQGTRLTVV.

The chain couples TRBV30 to TRBJ1-5; no definite D call. Trimming removed 0 bases at V and 7 bases at J, with 10 bases between. The CDR3 loop spans 13 amino acids. CDR1 and CDR2 (germline): GTSNPN, SVGIG (reference sequence). The CDR3 loop reads CAWSVGVFQPQHF. The DNA of the CDR3 is TGTGCCTGGAGTGTTGGAGTTTTCCAGCCCCAGCATTTT.

This chain connects TRBV7-2 to TRBJ1-2, with 7 bases identical to TRBD1. Trimming removed 2 bases from V and 3 bases from J; junction bases left unmatched: 9. The CDR3 spans 16 residues. Per germline, CDR1 SGHTA and CDR2 FQGNSA. CDR3 in amino acids: CASSLQQGKMDYGYTF. Here the CDR3 DNA reads TGTGCCAGCAGCTTACAACAGGGGAAGATGGACTATGGCTACACCTTC.

This chain connects TRBV4-1 to TRBJ1-1, with a possible D match to TRBD1 (5 bases). Trimming removed 1 base at V and 5 bases at J, with 14 bases between. The CDR3 is 15 residues long. Germline V lookup: CDR1 MGHRA, CDR2 YSYEKL. CDR3 residues: CASSQGGLRGTEAFF. The CDR3 bases are TGCGCCAGCAGCCAAGGGGGATTACGGGGGACTGAAGCTTTCTTT.

The rearrangement uses TRBV5-1 and TRBJ2-3; TRBD2 matches 7 bases. V lost 4 bases to trimming and J lost 3 bases; unmatched junction nucleotides: 11. CDR1 and CDR2 from the germline V gene are SGHRS and YFSETQ. CDR3 length: 16 amino acids. DNA for the CDR3: TGCGCCAGCAGCACCTTAGTCGGGGGGACGACAGATACGCAGTATTTT. Translating it yields CASSTLVGGTTDTQYF.

The chain couples TRBV30 to TRBJ1-6; 8 bases fit TRBD1. V lost 4 bases to trimming and J lost 10 bases; unmatched junction nucleotides: 9. Germline V gene sequence: CDR1 GTSNPN, CDR2 SVGIG (reference sequence). The CDR3 extends over 14 amino acids. CDR3: CAWTRDRKESPLHF. The DNA for the CDR3 is TGTGCCTGGACCCGGGACAGGAAAGAGTCACCCCTCCACTTT.

The rearrangement joins TRBV19 to TRBJ1-2; D unclear. Trimming removed 5 bases at V and 8 bases at J, with 9 bases between. This CDR3 comprises 11 residues. Germline CDR1 is LNHDA and CDR2 is SQIVND (reference sequence). CDR3 DNA: TGTGCCAGTAGTTCGACGGGGGGCTACACCTTC. Its translation is CASSSTGGYTF.

V gene TRBV9 combines with J gene TRBJ1-1; D may be TRBD1 (5 bases). The length of the CDR3 is 15 residues. The ends were cut back, 0 bases at V and 5 bases at J, with 14 bases in the middle. Germline assignment: CDR1 SGDLS and CDR2 YYNGEE. CDR3 nucleotide sequence: TGTGCCAGCAGCGTAGCTACACAGGCCTATACTGAAGCTTTCTTT. Its translation: CASSVATQAYTEAFF.

The V call is TRBV7-8, the J call TRBJ1-2; 9 bases align to TRBD1. V shed 5 bases, J shed 7 bases, and the junction held 5 bases outside the gene matches. The germline CDR1 and CDR2 sequences are SGHVS and FQNEAQ. This CDR3 contains 13 residues. CDR3 sequence reads: CASSPLDRGGYTF. As DNA, the CDR3 is TGTGCCAGCAGCCCGTTGGACAGGGGTGGCTACACCTTC.